A single sample is the source of the 25 T cell receptor beta chains below, sequenced in a study of OX40 agonist ivuxolimab in advanced cancers. The data were produced by immunoSEQ multiplex PCR, yet TCRdb's version contains in-frame clones alone and is incomplete. The repertoire has about 68,000 clones, 84% of them found once; the top ten carry around 1.5%. Sample: CD4+ or CD8+ T cells sorted from blood, taken in a trial of the OX40 agonist ivuxolimab. The receptors shown here come from an adult with an advanced solid tumor such as melanoma, head and neck, liver or kidney cancer.

A single count supports this clone. The J gene is TRBJ2-7, the V gene TRBV2; 11 nucleotides agree with TRBD1. This CDR3 region has 15 residues. V trimming: 4 bases; J trimming: 6 bases; junction bases outside the gene matches: 8. Germline lookup yields CDR1 SNHLY and CDR2 FYNNEI. The CDR3 nucleotides are TGTGCCAGCAGTGTTATGGGACAGGGGGATAGCGAGCAGTACTTC. Translating gives CASSVMGQGDSEQYF.

V and J are TRBV5-1 and TRBJ2-1; TRBD2 matches 10 bases. Germline CDR1 is SGHRS and CDR2 is YFSETQ. This CDR3 comprises 15 residues. The junction had 6 bases not matched to a gene; V was cut back by 2 bases and J by 7 bases. CDR3 nucleotides: TGCGCCAGCAGCTTTGTAGCGGGAGGCGAGAATGAGCAGTTCTTC. Protein product: CASSFVAGGENEQFF. Based on the CDR3 plus reference TRBV5-1 and TRBJ2-1, the full variable domain is KAGVTQTPRYLIKTRGQQVTLSCSPISGHRSVSWYQQTPGQGLQFLFEYFSETQRNKGNFPGRFSGRQFSNSRSEMNVSTLELGDSALYLCASSFVAGGENEQFFGPGTRLTVL.

The gene calls are TRBV7-2 and TRBJ2-5; 9 nucleotides match TRBD1. Germline CDR1 reads SGHTA; CDR2 reads FQGNSA. The CDR3 consists of 16 residues. Losses at the gene ends were 6 bases for V and 1 base for J; bases not matched to a gene: 9. This chain's CDR3 is CASSWRDRVSQETQYF. In DNA, the CDR3 is TGTGCCAGCAGTTGGCGGGACAGGGTGTCCCAAGAGACCCAGTACTTC.

This clone is labeled medium-sized (0.01 to 0.1%). This chain links TRBV7-9 with TRBJ2-1; D might be TRBD2 (6 bases). Trimming cost V 1 base and J 7 bases, with 8 bases left between them. The CDR3 is 13 residues long. Germline V gives CDR1 SEHNR, CDR2 FQNEAQ (reference sequence). This CDR3 is CASSLGRDNEQFF. CDR3 bases: TGTGCCAGCAGCTTAGGGCGGGATAATGAGCAGTTCTTC.

The chain has TRBV4-3 and TRBJ2-7; D tentatively fits TRBD1 or TRBD2 (5 bases each). This CDR3 is 15 amino acids long. Germline CDR1 LGHNA, CDR2 YSLEER. V shed 4 bases and J shed 0 bases, with 13 bases lying between them. In DNA, the CDR3 is TGCGCCAGCAGCCCAGGGTCAGGACTCTCCTACGAGCAGTACTTC. Translating gives CASSPGSGLSYEQYF.

The chain couples TRBV7-2 to TRBJ2-5; D is undetermined. Germline loops: CDR1 SGHTA, CDR2 FQGNSA. This CDR3 is 14 amino acids long. The V and J ends lost 5 bases and 0 bases respectively, with 10 bases between them. DNA of the CDR3: TGTGCCAGCAGCAACGTCAGCCACCAAGAGACCCAGTACTTC. It encodes CASSNVSHQETQYF.

The rearrangement uses TRBV5-4 and TRBJ2-7; 12 bases are a match to TRBD2. Trimming removed 4 bases from V and 6 bases from J; junction bases left unmatched: 11. This CDR3 comprises 16 residues. The germline V gene has CDR1 SGHNT and CDR2 YYREEE (reference sequence). CDR3 loop: CASSDSSGRASAEQYF. The CDR3, as DNA: TGTGCCAGCAGCGATTCTAGCGGGAGGGCTTCTGCCGAGCAGTACTTC.

The chain recombines TRBV30 with TRBJ2-2; 11 nucleotides line up with TRBD1. This CDR3 contains 16 residues. V was clipped by 8 bases and J by 2 bases; unmatched bases: 10. CDR1 and CDR2 (germline): GTSNPN, SVGIG (reference sequence). The CDR3 DNA follows: TGTGCCGGGCCAGGAGGACAGGGGGCAAACACCGGGGAGCTGTTTTTT. This sequence encodes CAGPGGQGANTGELFF.

The rearrangement joins TRBV10-3 to TRBJ2-7, with TRBD2 as a possible D gene (6 bases). V was pared by 6 bases and J by 3 bases, with 15 bases between. In germline, CDR1 is ENHRY, CDR2 SYGVKD. The length of the CDR3 is 14 residues. The CDR3 loop reads CAIRIDGGSYEQYF. DNA for the CDR3: TGTGCCATCAGGATAGACGGGGGAAGCTACGAGCAGTACTTC.

This clone was observed a single time. The J gene is TRBJ1-2, the V gene TRBV6-5, with D uncertain. Germline loops: CDR1 MNHEY, CDR2 SVGAGI. CDR3 length: 12 amino acids. Trimming removed 6 bases at V and 3 bases at J, with 8 bases between. The CDR3 nucleotides are TGTGCCAGCAGGAGAGGGCACTATGGCTACACCTTC. As protein: CASRRGHYGYTF.

The rearrangement joins TRBV6-1 to TRBJ1-2; a weak D match, TRBD1 (6 bases). CDR1 is MNHNS and CDR2 is SASEGT in the germline V gene. There are 15 residues in the CDR3. V dropped 0 bases and J dropped 5 bases, with 13 bases sitting between them. Written as DNA, the CDR3 is TGTGCCAGCAGTGAAGCCTCAGGGGTCTGGTATGGCTACACCTTC. Protein: CASSEASGVWYGYTF.

This chain connects TRBV11-2 to TRBJ2-1; 8 nucleotides line up with TRBD1. The CDR3 is 16 residues long. Germline V lookup: CDR1 SGHAT, CDR2 FQNNGV. V lost 5 bases, J lost 0 bases, and 6 bases stayed unmatched. The CDR3 loop is CASSQTTGGSYNEQFF. In nucleotides, the CDR3 is TGTGCCAGCAGCCAAACAACAGGGGGCTCCTACAATGAGCAGTTCTTC.

The rearrangement uses TRBV4-3 and TRBJ1-2; D is ambiguous. Germline CDR1 is LGHNA and CDR2 is YSLEER. The CDR3 is 15 residues long. Trimming removed 0 bases from V and 8 bases from J, with 16 bases in between. The CDR3 protein is CASSQDQTARGGYTF. CDR3 bases: TGCGCCAGCAGCCAAGATCAAACAGCGCGAGGCGGCTACACCTTC.

A single count supports this clone. The chain combines TRBV28 with TRBJ2-5, with D possibly called TRBD1 or TRBD2 (5 bases each). The CDR3 totals 13 residues. The germline V and J ends were trimmed by 8 bases and 5 bases, with 15 bases remaining between them. Germline V CDR1 and CDR2: MDHEN, SYDVKM. The CDR3, as DNA: TGTGCCAGCCACCCGACGGGGCCGGAGACCCAGTACTTC. It yields the protein CASHPTGPETQYF.

The rearrangement uses TRBV5-4 and TRBJ2-7; 7 positions agree with TRBD1. The CDR3 covers 14 residues. From germline, CDR1 is SGHNT and CDR2 YYREEE (reference sequence). V shed 1 base, J shed 6 bases, and the junction held 7 bases outside the gene matches. DNA for the CDR3: TGTGCCAGCAGCTTGTCCCTAGACAGGGCCGAGCAGTACTTC. Residues: CASSLSLDRAEQYF.

This clone appeared once. The chain has TRBV7-2 and TRBJ2-6; perhaps TRBD1 as D (6 bases). Germline CDR1 SGHTA, CDR2 FQGNSA. Trimming took off 0 bases at V and 4 bases at J, with 10 bases between the two ends. CDR3 size: 16 residues. CDR3 nucleotides: TGTGCCAGCAGCTTAGCTCCAGGGGTCGGGGCCAACGTCCTGACTTTC. Protein sequence: CASSLAPGVGANVLTF.

The chain has TRBV28 and TRBJ1-3; 7 bases agree with TRBD1. The CDR3 runs to 15 residues. With V trimmed by 6 bases and J by 2 bases, 7 bases remained unmatched. CDR1 and CDR2 (germline): MDHEN, SYDVKM. As DNA, the CDR3 is TGTGCCAGCAGCTTGCCGACAGGGACTGGAAACACCATATATTTT. Amino acids: CASSLPTGTGNTIYF.

The rearrangement uses TRBV7-2 and TRBJ2-3; 11 bases line up with TRBD2. Germline V CDR1 and CDR2: SGHTA, FQGNSA. This CDR3 comprises 16 residues. Trimming took 2 bases from V and 7 from J; bases not matched to a gene: 8. The CDR3 here is CASSLITSGRGNTQYF. The CDR3 DNA follows: TGTGCCAGCAGCTTAATCACTAGCGGGAGAGGAAATACGCAGTATTTT.

This clone was counted a single time. This chain links TRBV28 with TRBJ2-3; 9 bases agree with TRBD2. There are 15 residues in the CDR3. Germline loops: CDR1 MDHEN, CDR2 SYDVKM. After removal of 5 bases from V and 5 bases from J, the junction contained 8 bases not matched to a gene. The CDR3 sequence is CASSTGTSYRDTQYF. In nucleotides, the CDR3 is TGTGCCAGCAGTACCGGGACTAGCTATAGAGATACGCAGTATTTT.

The gene calls are TRBV7-9 and TRBJ2-7, with D perhaps TRBD1 (6 bases). Germline CDR1 reads SEHNR; CDR2 reads FQNEAQ (reference sequence). V was shortened by 5 bases and J by 2 bases, with 10 bases between the two germline ends. The length of the CDR3 is 13 residues. CDR3 sequence: CASSGPGAYEQYF. Written as DNA, the CDR3 is TGTGCCAGCAGCGGGCCAGGGGCCTACGAGCAGTACTTC.

The chain is built from TRBV18 and TRBJ2-3; no clear D. Between the trimmed V and J ends, which lost 0 bases and 1 base, there was a span of 8 bases. The length of the CDR3 is 15 residues. CDR1 and CDR2 from the germline V gene are KGHSH and LQKENI. CDR3 sequence: CASSPPVVGTDTQYF. The DNA of the CDR3 is TGTGCCAGCTCACCACCGGTGGTTGGCACAGATACGCAGTATTTT. Supplemented by reference TRBV18 and TRBJ2-3, the full variable domain reads NAGVMQNPRHLVRRRGQEARLRCSPMKGHSHVYWYRQLPEEGLKFMVYLQKENIIDESGMPKERFSAEFPKEGPSILRIQQVVRGDSAAYFCASSPPVVGTDTQYFGPGTRLTVL.

This chain connects TRBV5-1 to TRBJ2-7; no definite D call. CDR1 and CDR2 (germline): SGHRS, YFSETQ. This CDR3 contains 14 residues. V was clipped by 0 bases and J by 1 base, with 8 bases between them. The CDR3 loop is CASSLDTGSYEQYF. CDR3 in DNA: TGCGCCAGCAGCTTGGATACTGGATCCTACGAGCAGTACTTC.

V usage is TRBV6-1 and J usage is TRBJ1-1; D uncertain. The germline V gene has CDR1 MNHNS and CDR2 SASEGT. Trimming removed 4 bases from V and 1 base from J, with 7 bases in between. The CDR3 is 13 residues long. CDR3 sequence (DNA): TGTGCCAGCAGTGCCCTACAGAACACTGAAGCTTTCTTT. Its protein product is CASSALQNTEAFF.

The chain links TRBV5-1 to TRBJ1-4; D gene unclear. V dropped 3 bases and J dropped 2 bases, with 11 bases sitting between them. CDR1 is SGHRS, CDR2 YFSETQ, per germline. The CDR3 is 15 amino acids. DNA of the CDR3: TGCGCCAGCAGCTCGGCCGGCCTCACTAATGAAAAACTGTTTTTT. Its translation is CASSSAGLTNEKLFF.

V and J are TRBV27 and TRBJ2-7; the D is unclear. V lost 7 bases to trimming and J lost 1 base, with 14 bases between them. Germline V CDR1 and CDR2: MNHEY, SMNVEV (reference sequence). The CDR3 is made up of 14 amino acids. CDR3 coding DNA: TGTGCCAGCAAAAATTTTGGAGAATCCTACGAGCAGTACTTC. It codes for CASKNFGESYEQYF.